The source of this TCR beta chain is a study of blood T cell repertoires in COVID-19. Trimming left V 0 bases short and J 8 bases short, with 4 bases between. The CDR3 runs to 11 residues. Germline lookup yields CDR1 SGHDN and CDR2 FVKESK. Clones were sequenced by immunoSEQ multiplex PCR, and TCRdb holds only the in-frame ones, with some missing. This sample has about 160,000 clones, with approximately 75% found just once. The TCR was taken from a human donor in a cohort sampled during active COVID-19. The chain links TRBV14 to TRBJ2-5; D unresolved. Sequencing was carried out using peripheral blood. CDR3 coding DNA: TGTGCCAGCAGCCAAGATTTAACCCAGTACTTC. It codes for CASSQDLTQYF.